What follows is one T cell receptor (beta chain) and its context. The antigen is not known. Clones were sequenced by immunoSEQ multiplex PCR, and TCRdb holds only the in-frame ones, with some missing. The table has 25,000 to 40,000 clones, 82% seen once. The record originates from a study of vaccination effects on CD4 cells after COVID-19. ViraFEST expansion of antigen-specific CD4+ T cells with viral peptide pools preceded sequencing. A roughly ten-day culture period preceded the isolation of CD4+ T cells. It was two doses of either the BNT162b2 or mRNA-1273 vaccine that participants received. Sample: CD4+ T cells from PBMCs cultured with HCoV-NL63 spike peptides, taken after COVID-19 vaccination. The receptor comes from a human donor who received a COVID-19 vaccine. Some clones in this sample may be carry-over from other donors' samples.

The CDR3 sequence is CASSYRDGHDGYTF. The DNA for the CDR3 is TGCGCCAGCAGCTACCGGGACGGACACGACGGCTACACCTTC. The chain is built from TRBV5-1 and TRBJ1-2, with D perhaps matching TRBD1 (5 bases). CDR3 length: 14 residues. V lost 3 bases, J lost 8 bases, and 17 bases lay in between. Per germline, CDR1 SGHRS and CDR2 YFSETQ. Supplemented by reference TRBV5-1 and TRBJ1-2, the full variable domain reads KAGVTQTPRYLIKTRGQQVTLSCSPISGHRSVSWYQQTPGQGLQFLFEYFSETQRNKGNFPGRFSGRQFSNSRSEMNVSTLELGDSALYLCASSYRDGHDGYTFGSGTRLTVV.